This TCR beta chain derives from a study of post-analysis software for immune sequencing data. Study-level points and caveats: A handful of TRBV segments were significantly more frequent in patients than in controls. TRBV5-6, TRBV5-1 and TRBV20-1 were among these segments.

Trimming took 7 bases from V and 6 from J, leaving 16 bases between them. This CDR3 is 14 amino acids long. Prepared libraries of TCR beta cDNA carried unique molecular identifiers. TCRdb analysed the PCR reads with MiXCR anew, one entry per CDR3 protein. The sample includes roughly 400,000 distinct CDR3 sequences, less than 40% of them seen just once. Comments on this clonotype: Its antigen is not identified.

Sequencing was performed on blood. This TCR was recovered from a girl aged 2 to 10 with multiple sclerosis. V and J are TRBV12-3 or TRBV12-4 and TRBJ2-1, with D unclear. Here the CDR3 DNA reads TGTGCCAGCACCCCCAGGCGGACCCTCAATGAGCAGTTCTTC. This sequence encodes CASTPRRTLNEQFF.